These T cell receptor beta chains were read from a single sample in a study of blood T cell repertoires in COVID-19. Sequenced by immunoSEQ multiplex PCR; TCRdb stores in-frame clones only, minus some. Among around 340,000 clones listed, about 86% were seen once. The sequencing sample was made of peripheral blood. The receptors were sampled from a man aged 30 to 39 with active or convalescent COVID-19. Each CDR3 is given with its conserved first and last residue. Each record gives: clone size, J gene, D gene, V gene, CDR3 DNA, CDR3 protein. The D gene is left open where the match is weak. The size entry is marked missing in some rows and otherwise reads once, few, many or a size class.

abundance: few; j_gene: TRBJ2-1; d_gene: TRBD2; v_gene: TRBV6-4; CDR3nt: TGTGCCAGCGGGGGGGGCAATGAGCAGTTCTTC; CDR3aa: CASGGGNEQFF
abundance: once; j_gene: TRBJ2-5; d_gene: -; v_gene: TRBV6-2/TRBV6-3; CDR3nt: TGTGCCAGCAGTCCCTTGCGGGCAGACCGAGGGAAGGCCCAGTACTTC; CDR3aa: CASSPLRADRGKAQYF
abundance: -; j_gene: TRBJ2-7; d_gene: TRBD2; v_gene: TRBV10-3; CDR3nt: TGTGCCATCAGTGAGTCCGGGGGGACTAGCGGGGGCCGCGAGCAGTACTTC; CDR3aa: CAISESGGTSGGREQYF
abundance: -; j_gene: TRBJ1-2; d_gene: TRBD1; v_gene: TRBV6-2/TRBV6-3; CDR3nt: TGTGCCAGCAGTACCGACAGCTGGACAGGGTACTATGGCTACACCTTC; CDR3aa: CASSTDSWTGYYGYTF
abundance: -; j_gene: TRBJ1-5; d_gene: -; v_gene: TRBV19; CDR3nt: TGTGCCAGTAGTAACGGGGGAGGTGACCCCCAGCATTTT; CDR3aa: CASSNGGGDPQHF
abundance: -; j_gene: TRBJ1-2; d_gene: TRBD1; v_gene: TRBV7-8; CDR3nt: TGTGCCAGCAGCCCGGGGGTCGGGACAGGCATGTATGGCTACACCTTC; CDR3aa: CASSPGVGTGMYGYTF
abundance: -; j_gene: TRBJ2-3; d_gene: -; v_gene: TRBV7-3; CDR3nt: TGTGCCAGCAGCGAAAGGCCGGGGGAAACAGATACGCAGTATTTT; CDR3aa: CASSERPGETDTQYF
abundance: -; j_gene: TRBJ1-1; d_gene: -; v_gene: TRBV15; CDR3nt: TGTGCCACCAGCAGCCCCTACCGGGGTTCGAACACTGAAGCTTTCTTT; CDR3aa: CATSSPYRGSNTEAFF
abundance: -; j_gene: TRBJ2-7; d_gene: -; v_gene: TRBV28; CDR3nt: TGTGCCAGCAGTGCCAGGGGGGCGTACTCCTACGAGCAGTACTTC; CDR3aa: CASSARGAYSYEQYF
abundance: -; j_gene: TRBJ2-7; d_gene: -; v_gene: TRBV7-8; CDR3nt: TGTGCCAGCTCATCTCAAAGGAGGGGCCTTGGGGAGCAGTACTTC; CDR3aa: CASSSQRRGLGEQYF
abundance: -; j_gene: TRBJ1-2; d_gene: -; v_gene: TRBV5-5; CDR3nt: TGTGCCAGCAGCGACTACAGCTATGGCTACACCTTC; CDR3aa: CASSDYSYGYTF
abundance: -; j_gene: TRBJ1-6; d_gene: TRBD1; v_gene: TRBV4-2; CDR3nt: TGTGCCAGCAGCCAAGAGGTCTTGGGACAGGGGCAATATAATTCACCCCTCCACTTT; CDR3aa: CASSQEVLGQGQYNSPLHF
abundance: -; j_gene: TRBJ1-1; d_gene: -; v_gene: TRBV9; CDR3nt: TGTGCCAGCAGCGAAATCATGAACACTGAAGCTTTCTTT; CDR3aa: CASSEIMNTEAFF
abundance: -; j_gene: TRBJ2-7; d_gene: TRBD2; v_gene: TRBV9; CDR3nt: TGTGCCAGCAGCGTGAGGCGGGAGGGCCACGAGCAGTACTTC; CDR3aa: CASSVRREGHEQYF
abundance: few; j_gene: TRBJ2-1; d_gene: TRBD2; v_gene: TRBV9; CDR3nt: TGTGCCAGCAGCGCCCCGGGACTAGATGAGCAGTTCTTC; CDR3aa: CASSAPGLDEQFF
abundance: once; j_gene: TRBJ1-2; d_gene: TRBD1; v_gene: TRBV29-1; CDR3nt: TGCAGCGTTGAAGTACAGGGGAACTATGGCTACACCTTC; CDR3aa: CSVEVQGNYGYTF
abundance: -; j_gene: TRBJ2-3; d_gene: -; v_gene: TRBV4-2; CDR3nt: TGTGCCAGCAGCCAAGATCTCCTCTCGGCGGACTACACAGATACGCAGTATTTT; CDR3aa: CASSQDLLSADYTDTQYF
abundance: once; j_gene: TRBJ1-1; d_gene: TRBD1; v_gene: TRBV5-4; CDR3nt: TGTGCCAGCAGCAAGACAGGGTCTGAAGCTTTCTTT; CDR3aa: CASSKTGSEAFF
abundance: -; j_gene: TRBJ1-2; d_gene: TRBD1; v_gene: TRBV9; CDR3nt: TGTGCCAGCAGTGCCAACACAGGGGTTGGCTACACCTTC; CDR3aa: CASSANTGVGYTF
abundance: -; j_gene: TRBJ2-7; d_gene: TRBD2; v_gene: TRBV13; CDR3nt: TGTGCCAGCAGCTTAGGTTTAGCGGGGGCCTACGAGCAGTACTTC; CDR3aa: CASSLGLAGAYEQYF
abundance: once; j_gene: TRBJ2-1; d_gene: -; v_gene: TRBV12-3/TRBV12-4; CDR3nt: TGTGCCAGCAAGGACTTCTACAATGAGCAGTTCTTC; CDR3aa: CASKDFYNEQFF
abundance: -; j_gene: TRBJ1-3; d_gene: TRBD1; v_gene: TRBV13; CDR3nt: TGTGCCAGCAGCTCAGGACAGGAGGGAAGCACCATATATTTT; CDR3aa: CASSSGQEGSTIYF
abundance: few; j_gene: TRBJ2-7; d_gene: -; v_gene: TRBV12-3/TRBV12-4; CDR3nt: TGTGCCAGCAGTTTCGGGGGTGACTACGAGCAGTACTTC; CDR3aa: CASSFGGDYEQYF
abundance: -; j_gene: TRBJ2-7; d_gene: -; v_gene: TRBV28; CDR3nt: TGTGCCAGCAGTGTTGGCCGCTACGAGCAGTACTTC; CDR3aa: CASSVGRYEQYF
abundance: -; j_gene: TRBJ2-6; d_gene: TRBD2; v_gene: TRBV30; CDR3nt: TGTGCCTGGGTTCCCGGGAGGGATGGGGCCAACGTCCTGACTTTC; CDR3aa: CAWVPGRDGANVLTF
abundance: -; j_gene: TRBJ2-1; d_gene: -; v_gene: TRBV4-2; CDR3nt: TGTGCCAGCAGCCTACCACTAGGGAATGAGCAGTTCTTC; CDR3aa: CASSLPLGNEQFF
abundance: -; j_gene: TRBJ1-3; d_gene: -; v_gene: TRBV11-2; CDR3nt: TGTGCCAGCAGCCGCCCTACAGGGATCTCTGGAAACACCATATATTTT; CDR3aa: CASSRPTGISGNTIYF
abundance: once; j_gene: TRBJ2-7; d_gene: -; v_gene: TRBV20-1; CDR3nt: TGCAGTGCTAGTCGTCAGGGGTCAAATTCGCTCGAGCAGTACTTC; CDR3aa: CSASRQGSNSLEQYF
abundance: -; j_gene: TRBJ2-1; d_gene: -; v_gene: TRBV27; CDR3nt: TGTGCCAGCAGCCGGAACAGGGTGCACTCCTACAATGAGCAGTTCTTC; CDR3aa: CASSRNRVHSYNEQFF
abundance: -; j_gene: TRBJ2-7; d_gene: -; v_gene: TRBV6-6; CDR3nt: TGTGCCAGCAGGGACAGAACCTCCTACGAGCAGTACTTC; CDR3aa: CASRDRTSYEQYF
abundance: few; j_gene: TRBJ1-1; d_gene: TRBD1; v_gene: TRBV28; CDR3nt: TGTGCCACCGGGAGGGACAGGGGGGCTTTCTTT; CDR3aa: CATGRDRGAFF
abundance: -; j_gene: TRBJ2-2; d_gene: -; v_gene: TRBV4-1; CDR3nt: TGCGCCAGCAGCCAAGCCCCTCGAGGCGCCGGGGAGCTGTTTTTT; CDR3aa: CASSQAPRGAGELFF
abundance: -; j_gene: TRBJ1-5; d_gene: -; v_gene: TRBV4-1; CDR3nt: TGCGCCAGCAGCCGAAGGTTCGGATCGGGGCAGCCCCAGCATTTT; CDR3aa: CASSRRFGSGQPQHF
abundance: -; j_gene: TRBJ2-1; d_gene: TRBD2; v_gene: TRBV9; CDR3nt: TGTGCCAGCAGCGTAGCTAGCGGAGTTTACAATGAGCAGTTCTTC; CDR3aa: CASSVASGVYNEQFF
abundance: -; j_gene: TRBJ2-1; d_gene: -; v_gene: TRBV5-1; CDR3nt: TGCGCCAGCAGCCCGTGGCGGGCCTCCTACAATGAGCAGTTCTTC; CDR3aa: CASSPWRASYNEQFF
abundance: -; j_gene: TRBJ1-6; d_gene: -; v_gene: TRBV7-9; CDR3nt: TGTGCCAGCAGCCCACAGAGCGGGCAATATTCACCCCTCCACTTT; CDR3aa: CASSPQSGQYSPLHF
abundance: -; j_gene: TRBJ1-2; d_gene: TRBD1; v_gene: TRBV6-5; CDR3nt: TGTGCCAGCAGCCCCCGGGACAGGGGCCCCTATGGCTACACCTTC; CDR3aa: CASSPRDRGPYGYTF
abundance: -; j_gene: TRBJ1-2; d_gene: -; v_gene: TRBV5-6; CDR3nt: TGTGCCAGCAGCTTGACAGCTAACTATGGCTACACCTTC; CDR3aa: CASSLTANYGYTF
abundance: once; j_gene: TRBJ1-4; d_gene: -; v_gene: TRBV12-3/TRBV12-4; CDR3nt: TGTGCCAGCAGCCTTGAGGCTGAAAAACTGTTTTTT; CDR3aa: CASSLEAEKLFF
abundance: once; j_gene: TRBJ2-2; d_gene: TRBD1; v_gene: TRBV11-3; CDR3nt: TGTGCCAGCAGCTTCGGACAGGGGGTTTCCGGGGAGCTGTTTTTT; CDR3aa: CASSFGQGVSGELFF
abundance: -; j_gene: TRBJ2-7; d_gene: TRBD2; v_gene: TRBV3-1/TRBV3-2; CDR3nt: TGTGCCAGCAGCCCCCGGGGGACTAGAGTCTACGAGCAGTACTTC; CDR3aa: CASSPRGTRVYEQYF
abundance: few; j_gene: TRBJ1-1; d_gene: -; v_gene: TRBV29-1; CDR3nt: TGCAGCGCTCCGGGACAAGAAGCTTTCTTT; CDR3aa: CSAPGQEAFF